A selection of T cell receptor beta chains follows, all from one sample in a study of shared T cell receptors in the human thymus. Data came from immunoSEQ multiplex PCR; TCRdb stores just in-frame clones and leaves some out. The sample records more than 300,000 clones, approximately 95% being singletons. The sequenced material came from thymocytes. The origin of the receptors is a human donor. CDR3s include the opening cysteine and the closing phenylalanine or tryptophan. A D gene is named only where the DNA matches it firmly. The size entry is marked missing in some rows and otherwise reads once, few, many or a size class.

clone size	D gene	V gene	J gene	CDR3 protein	CDR3 DNA
few	-	TRBV20-1	TRBJ1-5	CSAWTDGPQHF	TGCAGTGCTTGGACGGATGGACCCCAGCATTTT
-	-	TRBV7-8	TRBJ2-7	CASSLEARGLREQYF	TGTGCCAGCAGCTTAGAAGCTCGCGGGCTCCGCGAGCAGTACTTC
-	TRBD1	TRBV28	TRBJ1-5	CASKGGQGNQPQHF	TGTGCCAGCAAAGGGGGACAGGGCAATCAGCCCCAGCATTTT
once	-	TRBV5-5	TRBJ1-5	CASSPGYGRGDQPQHF	TGTGCCAGCAGCCCCGGGTACGGAAGGGGGGATCAGCCCCAGCATTTT
-	TRBD1	TRBV11-1	TRBJ2-7	CASSTSPQGASHEQYF	TGTGCCAGCAGCACCTCTCCTCAGGGGGCTTCCCACGAGCAGTACTTC
-	TRBD1	TRBV19	TRBJ2-7	CASSIDRGNLYEQYF	TGTGCCAGTAGTATCGACAGGGGCAACCTTTACGAGCAGTACTTC
-	TRBD2	TRBV7-8	TRBJ2-3	CASSLNLAGGTDTQYF	TGTGCCAGCAGCTTAAATCTAGCGGGCGGCACAGATACGCAGTATTTT
-	-	TRBV27	TRBJ2-3	CASSLILVSGLADTQYF	TGTGCCAGCAGTTTAATTTTAGTGTCGGGTCTCGCAGATACGCAGTATTTT
-	TRBD1	TRBV10-1	TRBJ1-4	CASSDRGGEKLFF	TGCGCCAGCTCCGACAGGGGAGGGGAAAAACTGTTTTTT
-	TRBD1	TRBV11-2	TRBJ2-2	CASSSTRDRRKGNTGELFF	TGTGCCAGCAGCTCAACTCGGGACAGGCGAAAGGGGAACACCGGGGAGCTGTTTTTT
-	TRBD1	TRBV28	TRBJ1-2	CASSGQGANYGYTF	TGTGCCAGCAGTGGGCAGGGGGCTAACTATGGCTACACCTTC
-	TRBD1	TRBV7-4	TRBJ1-2	CASSLMDRDRENYGYTF	TGTGCCAGCAGCTTGATGGACCGGGACAGGGAGAACTATGGCTACACCTTC
-	TRBD1	TRBV5-1	TRBJ2-5	CASSWGQGGRQETQYF	TGCGCCAGCAGCTGGGGACAGGGGGGTAGGCAAGAGACCCAGTACTTC
-	-	TRBV30	TRBJ1-2	CAWSVFGQGYTF	TGTGCCTGGAGTGTATTCGGACAGGGCTACACCTTC
-	-	TRBV7-2	TRBJ1-5	CASSLGGAPNDQPQHF	TGTGCCAGCAGCCTAGGGGGTGCACCCAACGATCAGCCCCAGCATTTT
-	-	TRBV4-1	TRBJ1-3	CASSWGNTIYF	TGCGCCAGCAGCTGGGGAAACACCATATATTTT
-	TRBD2	TRBV7-2	TRBJ2-7	CASSSQAGPPYEQYF	TGTGCCAGCAGCTCCCAAGCGGGGCCCCCCTACGAGCAGTACTTC
-	-	TRBV28	TRBJ2-3	CASSLFRRWTTDSGDTDTQYF	TGTGCCAGCAGTTTATTTCGTCGCTGGACGACTGATTCTGGGGACACAGATACGCAGTATTTT
few	TRBD2	TRBV28	TRBJ2-1	CASSLTAGVRNEQFF	TGTGCCAGCAGTTTAACTGCGGGAGTTCGCAATGAGCAGTTCTTC
-	-	TRBV25-1	TRBJ1-2	CAAGTNYGYTF	TGTGCCGCAGGGACTAACTATGGCTACACCTTC
-	-	TRBV28	TRBJ2-2	CASSLPRGVTGYTGELFF	TGTGCCAGCAGTCTACCTAGAGGCGTCACAGGGTACACCGGGGAGCTGTTTTTT
-	-	TRBV20-1	TRBJ2-1	CSARDYNEQFF	TGCAGTGCAAGGGACTACAATGAGCAGTTCTTC
few	TRBD1	TRBV6-5	TRBJ1-5	CASRGPGGGQPQHF	TGTGCCAGCAGGGGGCCAGGGGGCGGACAGCCCCAGCATTTT
-	-	TRBV4-1	TRBJ2-1	CASSPLGDEQFF	TGCGCCAGCAGCCCCCTCGGGGATGAGCAGTTCTTC
few	-	TRBV14	TRBJ2-7	CASIYRGGGFYEQYF	TGTGCCAGCATCTACAGGGGAGGTGGGTTCTACGAGCAGTACTTC
-	-	TRBV27	TRBJ2-2	CASSIAGELFF	TGTGCCAGCAGTATTGCCGGGGAGCTGTTTTTT
-	-	TRBV28	TRBJ2-6	CASRDPRPSSGANVLTF	TGTGCCAGCAGGGACCCGCGGCCCAGCTCTGGGGCCAACGTCCTGACTTTC
once	-	TRBV30	TRBJ1-2	CAWRDWPLYGYTF	TGTGCCTGGAGGGATTGGCCCCTCTATGGCTACACCTTC
-	-	TRBV2	TRBJ1-2	CASSDWQGCGYTF	TGTGCCAGCAGTGATTGGCAGGGGTGTGGCTACACCTTC
once	-	TRBV27	TRBJ2-1	CASSPPGHYNEQFF	TGTGCCAGCAGTCCCCCGGGACACTACAATGAGCAGTTCTTC
-	TRBD1	TRBV28	TRBJ2-7	CASTRDRKHEQYF	TGTGCCAGCACCCGGGACAGAAAACACGAGCAGTACTTC
-	-	TRBV7-4	TRBJ1-1	CASSLRKGVMNTEAFF	TGTGCCAGCAGCTTAAGAAAAGGGGTCATGAACACTGAAGCTTTCTTT
-	TRBD1	TRBV4-1	TRBJ2-2	CASSQSTGGGTGELFF	TGCGCCAGCAGCCAGAGTACAGGGGGTGGGACCGGGGAGCTGTTTTTT
-	-	TRBV20-1	TRBJ1-1	CSAVGGTEAFF	TGCAGTGCTGTCGGGGGGACTGAAGCTTTCTTT
-	-	TRBV5-1	TRBJ1-3	CASSFKQGGSGNTIYF	TGCGCCAGCAGCTTCAAACAGGGCGGCTCTGGAAACACCATATATTTT
-	-	TRBV28	TRBJ2-1	CASSSRRGGPPYNEQFF	TGTGCCAGCAGTTCCCGGAGGGGCGGGCCCCCGTACAATGAGCAGTTCTTC
-	TRBD1	TRBV29-1	TRBJ1-2	CSVPRWTGANYGYTF	TGCAGCGTCCCTAGGTGGACAGGGGCGAACTATGGCTACACCTTC
-	TRBD2	TRBV5-1	TRBJ2-2	CASSFAGGTGELFF	TGCGCCAGCAGCTTCGCGGGAGGAACCGGGGAGCTGTTTTTT
-	-	TRBV11-3	TRBJ2-1	CASSPSASGTNEQFF	TGTGCCAGCAGCCCCTCAGCAAGCGGGACAAATGAGCAGTTCTTC
-	TRBD1	TRBV5-6	TRBJ1-2	CASSPFRRGVTNYGYTF	TGTGCCAGCAGCCCCTTTCGCAGGGGGGTAACTAACTATGGCTACACCTTC
-	-	TRBV6-4	TRBJ1-1	CASSAGQNTEAFF	TGTGCCAGCAGTGCCGGGCAGAACACTGAAGCTTTCTTT
-	TRBD2	TRBV4-2	TRBJ2-2	CASSQDLGTSGRTGELFF	TGTGCCAGCAGCCAAGATCTCGGGACTAGCGGGCGAACCGGGGAGCTGTTTTTT
-	TRBD1	TRBV20-1	TRBJ2-7	CSAKQGDEQYF	TGCAGTGCTAAACAGGGGGACGAGCAGTACTTC
-	-	TRBV5-1	TRBJ2-5	CASSLGPGVETQYF	TGCGCCAGCAGCTTGGGTCCGGGAGTAGAGACCCAGTACTTC
-	-	TRBV19	TRBJ2-5	CASSIRLNRRCDNQETQYF	TGTGCCAGTAGTATTCGTCTTAATCGGAGGTGTGATAATCAAGAGACCCAGTACTTC
-	TRBD2	TRBV7-6	TRBJ2-1	CASSLARFRLAANNEQFF	TGTGCCAGCAGCTTAGCGCGTTTTCGGCTAGCGGCAAACAATGAGCAGTTCTTC
-	TRBD2	TRBV14	TRBJ2-3	CASSQGRLAGMDTQYF	TGTGCCAGCAGCCAAGGACGACTAGCGGGAATGGATACGCAGTATTTT
-	-	TRBV19	TRBJ2-5	CASSIDGTGTQYF	TGTGCCAGTAGTATCGACGGCACGGGGACCCAGTACTTC
-	TRBD1	TRBV28	TRBJ1-5	CASSLGGKGTVRNQPQHF	TGTGCCAGCAGTTTGGGGGGGAAAGGGACAGTAAGAAATCAGCCCCAGCATTTT
-	-	TRBV7-8	TRBJ2-3	CASTLNQGLDTQYF	TGTGCCAGCACTCTAAATCAGGGTTTAGATACGCAGTATTTT
-	-	TRBV9	TRBJ2-4	CASSATGTGRLIQYF	TGTGCCAGCAGCGCGACCGGGACCGGCCGACTCATTCAGTACTTC
-	TRBD1	TRBV28	TRBJ1-5	CASSSGQGGNQPQHF	TGTGCCAGCAGCTCTGGACAGGGGGGCAATCAGCCCCAGCATTTT
-	-	TRBV7-2	TRBJ1-2	CASSLDGFRGRARIGYTF	TGTGCCAGCAGCTTAGACGGGTTTCGGGGCAGGGCCAGAATCGGCTACACCTTC
-	-	TRBV5-8	TRBJ1-2	CASSSSTSLPHGYTF	TGTGCCAGCAGCTCCTCAACGTCTCTTCCCCATGGCTACACCTTC
-	-	TRBV28	TRBJ1-1	CASSLPGTRTEAFF	TGTGCCAGCAGTTTACCAGGGACGAGGACTGAAGCTTTCTTT